Each of the 13 T cell receptor beta chains below was sequenced from the same sample in a study of blood T cell repertoires in COVID-19. TCRdb keeps only in-frame clones here, not all; method: immunoSEQ multiplex PCR. The sample contains around 130,000 clones, about 82% of which appear only once. The sequenced sample was peripheral blood. Source of these receptors: a man aged 55 to 70 with active or convalescent COVID-19.

This clone was picked up a small number of times. J is TRBJ1-5 and V is TRBV15, with TRBD1 matching 10 bases. This CDR3 region has 17 residues. After removal of 5 bases from V and 0 bases from J, the junction contained 7 bases not matched to a gene. The germline gives CDR1 LNHNV, CDR2 YYDKDF (reference sequence). The CDR3 nucleotides are TGTGCCACCAGCGGCGGGACAGGGGTTCTTAGCAATCAGCCCCAGCATTTT. Translated: CATSGGTGVLSNQPQHF.

This clone was counted between two and nine times. The gene calls are TRBV4-2 and TRBJ2-7; 12 bases map to TRBD2. This CDR3 has 15 amino acids. J gave up 0 bases and V 4 bases, and 1 base lay outside the gene matches. Germline lookup yields CDR1 LGHNA and CDR2 YNFKEQ. This CDR3 is CASSRLAGDSYEQYF. The CDR3 nucleotides read TGTGCCAGCAGCCGACTAGCGGGGGACTCCTACGAGCAGTACTTC.

The chain employs TRBV28 and TRBJ2-1, with TRBD2 identical over 13 bases. CDR3 size: 16 residues. V lost 4 bases and J lost 8; bases outside the gene matches: 8. Germline assignment: CDR1 MDHEN and CDR2 SYDVKM. This chain's CDR3 is CASSSSGTSGMDEQFF. In DNA form, the CDR3 reads TGTGCCAGCAGTTCCTCCGGGACTAGCGGGATGGATGAGCAGTTCTTC. Combining the CDR3 with reference TRBV28 and TRBJ2-1 gives the whole variable domain DVKVTQSSRYLVKRTGEKVFLECVQDMDHENMFWYRQDPGLGLRLIYFSYDVKMKEKGDIPEGYSVSREKKERFSLILESASTNQTSMYLCASSSSGTSGMDEQFFGPGTRLTVL.

This clone was counted once. The chain is built from TRBV19 and TRBJ1-5; possibly TRBD1 for D (6 bases). The CDR3 sequence is 18 residues long. The ends were cut back, 4 bases at V and 0 bases at J, with 19 bases in the middle. Germline V gene data show CDR1 as LNHDA and CDR2 as SQIVND (reference sequence). Here the CDR3 DNA reads TGTGCCAGTAGTAAACCCTATATAGGGACAAATAGCAATCAGCCCCAGCATTTT. It is translated as CASSKPYIGTNSNQPQHF.

The rearrangement joins TRBV10-3 to TRBJ2-7, with 10 nucleotides matching TRBD2. The CDR3 extends over 15 amino acids. CDR1 and CDR2 from the germline V gene are ENHRY and SYGVKD. The junction had 5 bases not matched to a gene; V was cut back by 3 bases and J by 3 bases. Here the CDR3 reads CAISDRSSGSYEQYF. Written as DNA, the CDR3 is TGTGCCATCAGTGACCGGTCTAGCGGGAGCTACGAGCAGTACTTC.

This clone has ten or more counts. The chain has TRBV2 and TRBJ2-3; 13 bases agree with TRBD2. V shed 0 bases and J 10 bases; nucleotides not matched to a gene: 7. Germline CDR1 and CDR2: SNHLY and FYNNEI. This CDR3 has 16 residues. The CDR3 is CASSEAGLAGESPQYF. The DNA for the CDR3 is TGTGCCAGCAGTGAAGCCGGACTAGCGGGAGAAAGTCCGCAGTATTTT.

This chain connects TRBV6-5 to TRBJ2-3; TRBD1 is a possible D gene (5 bases). V was shortened by 4 bases and J by 4 bases, with 12 bases between the two germline ends. The CDR3 extends over 14 amino acids. Per the germline V gene, CDR1 is MNHEY and CDR2 is SVGAGI. The CDR3 loop is CASSLGDLADTQYF. The CDR3, as DNA: TGTGCCAGCAGTTTAGGGGATTTGGCAGATACGCAGTATTTT.

The genes are TRBV4-2 and TRBJ2-4, with D maybe TRBD2 (6 bases). Between the trimmed V and J ends, which lost 1 base and 2 bases, there was a span of 21 bases. Germline V CDR1 and CDR2: LGHNA, YNFKEQ. There are 19 residues in the CDR3. The CDR3 DNA reads as TGTGCCAGCAGCCAAGCCACGGGAGAGAGTTTTCGAACCAAAAACATTCAGTACTTC. This translates into CASSQATGESFRTKNIQYF.

Sample share makes this clone medium-sized (0.01 to 0.1%). V is TRBV12-5 and J is TRBJ2-1, with TRBD1 as a possible D gene (5 bases). CDR1 is LGHNT and CDR2 is FRNRAP in the germline V gene. This CDR3 is built from 14 residues. Trimming cost V 6 bases and J 10 bases, with 19 bases left between them. The CDR3 here is CASGQQESDGEQFF. In DNA, the CDR3 is TGTGCTAGTGGCCAACAGGAATCGGATGGGGAGCAGTTCTTC.

The chain joins TRBV12-3 or TRBV12-4 to TRBJ2-7; D not certain. CDR3 size: 12 residues. V was cut by 3 bases and J by 6 bases, with 9 bases left in between. The CDR3 DNA sequence: TGTGCCAGCAGTTTTCAAGCCGGCGAGCAGTACTTC. This codes for CASSFQAGEQYF.

The rearrangement links TRBV28 to TRBJ2-3, with D perhaps TRBD2 (5 bases). Germline V gene lookup returns CDR1 MDHEN and CDR2 SYDVKM. The CDR3 covers 15 residues. Trimming took off 2 bases at V and 5 bases at J, with 14 bases between the two ends. The CDR3 region has the DNA TGTGCCAGCAGTTTAACCCCGGGGTACCGAGATACGCAGTATTTT. This translates into CASSLTPGYRDTQYF.

The CDR3 is CASGTSRGSKAFF. The CDR3 bases are TGTGCCAGCGGTACCTCCAGGGGGTCGAAAGCTTTCTTT. The chain combines TRBV28 with TRBJ1-1; 7 bases map to TRBD1. The CDR3 runs to 13 residues. From germline, CDR1 is MDHEN and CDR2 SYDVKM. The V gene end was trimmed by 8 bases and the J gene end by 9 bases; junction bases not matched to a gene: 12.

The chain employs TRBV6-5 and TRBJ2-4; a possible D gene is TRBD2 (6 bases). V lost 2 bases and J lost 0, with 11 bases in between. Germline CDR1 reads MNHEY; CDR2 reads SVGAGI. This CDR3 comprises 16 residues. The CDR3 here is CASSYGGAGAKNIQYF. The DNA for the CDR3 is TGTGCCAGCAGTTACGGGGGAGCGGGAGCCAAAAACATTCAGTACTTC.